This TCR beta chain was captured by sequencing in a study of control samples from healthy donors and cancer patients. Repertoires were generated with immunoSEQ multiplex PCR, while TCRdb's copy carries only in-frame clones and drops some. The table includes around 89,000 clones, roughly 78% detected once. Trimming pared 1 base from V and 2 bases from J, leaving 12 bases between. This CDR3 is built from 15 residues. CDR1 is LGHNA, CDR2 YSLEER, per germline. The V call is TRBV4-3, the J call TRBJ2-7; D is unclear. This clonotype originated in a woman aged 60-75 years in good health. Input material: blood. The CDR3 nucleotides read TGCGCCAGCAGCCAAGCCGCGAGAGCCCCCTACGAGCAGTACTTC. The encoded protein is CASSQAARAPYEQYF.